This T cell receptor beta chain was identified during a study of T-cell memory formation after mild COVID-19. Turning to the study itself: TCR clustering was largely donor specific.

MiXCR, run by TCRdb on the 5' RACE reads, gives a single entry per CDR3 protein. This table has nearly 350,000 distinct CDR3 sequences, approximately 12% appearing once. This clonotype was seen a few times. Antigen: not known. Study-level points and caveats: Clones contracting day 15 to 85 were balanced CD4/CD8; later expanders leaned CD4+. Pre-infection memory showed some responding clones, and this suggested that cross-reactive memory joined. Contracting clones localized mainly to CM and EM when CD4+ and mainly to EMRA when CD8+.

Material for sequencing was PBMCs or a T cell subset sorted from them (not recorded which). This sequence originates from a man aged 18 to 30 who had mild COVID-19 (a few samples of this study predate the infection). Cell type and time point are not known.

Written as DNA, the CDR3 is TGTGCCAGCAGCCCTCGCGTATCAGATACGCAGTATTTT. Its translation: CASSPRVSDTQYF. The chain uses TRBV7-2 and TRBJ2-3; no clear D gene. Germline V gene data show CDR1 as SGHTA and CDR2 as FQGNSA. V gave up 5 bases and J gave up 4 bases, with 10 bases separating them. CDR3 length: 13 amino acids.